The 32 T cell receptor beta chains reported below all come from one sample, sequenced in a study of shared clonotypes between healthy human individuals. TCRdb keeps only in-frame clones here, not all; method: immunoSEQ multiplex PCR. The sample shows around 510,000 clones, 95% to 97% of them seen only once. Material: naive CD4+ T cells sorted from blood. Subset in this sample: CD45RA+ positively selected. The receptors were gathered from a woman younger than 45 in good health.

The rearrangement joins TRBV4-1 to TRBJ2-5; D ambiguous. The CDR3 is 14 residues long. CDR1 and CDR2 (germline): MGHRA, YSYEKL. The V end was cut by 2 bases, the J end by 5 bases, with 12 bases between. DNA for the CDR3: TGCGCCAGCAGCCAAATGGTAGTGACGGAGACCCAGTACTTC. This translates into CASSQMVVTETQYF.

V gene TRBV12-2 combines with J gene TRBJ2-5; the DNA was not compared with TRBD2, the D call given in the table. TRBV12-2 is designated a pseudogene. This CDR3 spans 16 amino acids. CDR3 residues: CASRKKQDLASETQYF. CDR3 sequence (DNA): TGTGCAAGTCGCAAGAAGCAGGACCTAGCATCAGAGACCCAGTACTTC.

V usage is TRBV5-6 and J usage is TRBJ1-3, with 9 bases lining up with TRBD1. With V trimmed by 5 bases and J by 2 bases, 5 bases remained unmatched. Germline-derived CDR1 and CDR2 are SGHDT and YYEEEE. The CDR3 totals 15 residues. In DNA, the CDR3 is TGTGCCAGCAGTATACAGGGGGCGGCTGGAAACACCATATATTTT. This codes for CASSIQGAAGNTIYF.

Comment on this clone: One end of the junction is discordant with germline, which a read error may explain. The chain is built from TRBV6-5 and TRBJ2-7; maybe TRBD2 (9 bases). Per the germline V gene, CDR1 is MNHEY and CDR2 is SVGAGI. The length of the CDR3 is 14 residues. The CDR3 nucleotides read TGTGCCAGCACGCCAGGGGGCCGGCGAGGGACTAGCCACTTC. This translates into CASTPGGRRGTSHF.

The genes are TRBV7-4 and TRBJ1-1, with D unresolved. Germline CDR1 SGHVT, CDR2 SQSDAQ. V was cut by 2 bases and J by 11 bases, with 24 bases left in between. The CDR3 extends over 16 amino acids. CDR3 bases: TGTGCCAGCAGCTTAAGGGCACGGCCTCAACCCGACGGGGCTTTCTTT. As protein: CASSLRARPQPDGAFF.

Note on this clone: This same CDR3 is encoded by further DNA sequences in the sample. This rearrangement joins TRBV18 to TRBJ1-1, with TRBD1 matching over 8 bases. CDR1 and CDR2 (germline): KGHSH, LQKENI. J was trimmed by 4 bases and V by 3 bases; bases with no gene match: 4. The CDR3 spans 14 residues. The CDR3 reads CASSPGQGSTEAFF. The CDR3 region has the DNA TGTGCCAGCTCACCCGGACAGGGAAGCACTGAAGCTTTCTTT.

The chain links TRBV6-4 to TRBJ1-4; a possible D gene is TRBD1 (6 bases). CDR3 length: 13 residues. V was cut by 8 bases and J by 7 bases, with 14 bases left in between. The germline V gene has CDR1 MRHNA and CDR2 SNTAGT. The CDR3 is CASSAGDGEKLFF. As DNA, the CDR3 is TGTGCCAGCTCGGCAGGGGATGGTGAAAAACTGTTTTTT.

V and J are TRBV5-1 and TRBJ2-7; possible D gene TRBD2, 5 bases. The germline gives CDR1 SGHRS, CDR2 YFSETQ. The CDR3 loop spans 13 amino acids. V lost 6 bases and J 4 bases, leaving 14 bases between the germline ends. CDR3 sequence: CASTQVGKYEQYF. Here the CDR3 DNA reads TGCGCCAGCACCCAGGTCGGGAAGTACGAGCAGTACTTC.

This clone was counted a single time. Other nucleotide sequences in the sample specify the same CDR3. The J gene is TRBJ2-1, the V gene TRBV5-4; unclear D gene. The ends were cut back, 1 base at V and 0 bases at J, with 8 bases in the middle. Germline-derived CDR1 and CDR2 are SGHNT and YYREEE (reference sequence). CDR3 length: 15 amino acids. This CDR3 is CASSLSVSSYNEQFF. The CDR3 region has the DNA TGTGCCAGCAGCTTGAGCGTCAGCTCCTACAATGAGCAGTTCTTC. The whole variable domain, remainder taken from reference TRBV5-4 and TRBJ2-1, is ETGVTQSPTHLIKTRGQQVTLRCSSQSGHNTVSWYQQALGQGPQFIFQYYREEENGRGNFPPRFSGLQFPNYSSELNVNALELDDSALYLCASSLSVSSYNEQFFGPGTRLTVL.

As concerns this clone: The same CDR3 also results from other DNA sequences found in this sample. V and J are TRBV18 and TRBJ2-7; TRBD2 agrees at 8 bases. V shed 2 bases, J shed 0 bases, and the junction held 3 bases outside the gene matches. Germline V gives CDR1 KGHSH, CDR2 LQKENI. The CDR3 extends over 15 amino acids. This chain's CDR3 is CASSPRSGSSYEQYF. The CDR3 bases are TGTGCCAGCTCACCAAGAAGCGGGAGCTCCTACGAGCAGTACTTC.

The rearrangement links TRBV10-2 to TRBJ2-2, with D hard to call. The germline V gene encodes CDR1 WSHSY and CDR2 SAAADI. Trimming cost V 3 bases and J 0 bases, with 5 bases left between them. This CDR3 spans 14 amino acids. The CDR3 sequence is CASSDPANTGELFF. CDR3 nucleotides: TGCGCCAGCAGTGACCCAGCGAACACCGGGGAGCTGTTTTTT.

In nucleotides, the CDR3 is TGCGCCAGCAGCTTGGAAGGGGGTAGTGGGGCCAACGTCCTGACTTTC. This translates into CASSLEGGSGANVLTF. The chain uses TRBV5-1 and TRBJ2-6, with D perhaps matching TRBD1 (6 bases). The CDR3 has 16 amino acids. Germline-derived CDR1 and CDR2 are SGHRS and YFSETQ. V was cut by 0 bases and J by 3 bases, with 10 bases left in between. The full variable domain, its missing parts supplied by reference TRBV5-1 and TRBJ2-6, is KAGVTQTPRYLIKTRGQQVTLSCSPISGHRSVSWYQQTPGQGLQFLFEYFSETQRNKGNFPGRFSGRQFSNSRSEMNVSTLELGDSALYLCASSLEGGSGANVLTFGAGSRLTVL.

V and J are TRBV25-1 and TRBJ2-1, with TRBD1 identical over 12 bases. The CDR3 sequence is 17 residues long. J gave up 0 bases and V 6 bases, and 6 bases lay outside the gene matches. Germline values: CDR1 MGHDK, CDR2 SYGVNS. The CDR3 here is CASRGTGGLSSYNEQFF. In DNA form, the CDR3 reads TGTGCCAGCAGAGGGACAGGGGGCCTTAGCTCCTACAATGAGCAGTTCTTC.

This clone has a single count. CDR3 region: CASSAEILAGGGGVQYF. CDR3 DNA: TGTGCCAGTAGTGCCGAAATTCTAGCGGGAGGAGGGGGCGTTCAGTACTTC. This chain connects TRBV19 to TRBJ2-4; the match to TRBD2 covers 11 bases. Germline values: CDR1 LNHDA, CDR2 SQIVND (reference sequence). The CDR3 covers 17 residues. The trim removed 5 bases at V and 11 bases at J, leaving 17 bases unmatched.

The V gene is TRBV5-4, the J gene TRBJ2-5, with no clear D. Deletions cut 6 bases from V and 4 bases from J, with 13 bases between. Germline CDR1 reads SGHNT; CDR2 reads YYREEE (reference sequence). This CDR3 is 13 amino acids long. For the CDR3, the DNA is TGTGCCAGCAATATCGGGCTCGGAGAGACCCAGTACTTC. This sequence encodes CASNIGLGETQYF.

This chain uses TRBV6-1 with TRBJ2-7; no clear D. CDR1 is MNHNS and CDR2 is SASEGT in the germline V gene. The CDR3 contains 12 residues. Trimming took 4 bases from V and 2 from J, leaving 6 bases between them. The CDR3 spells CASSVLAYEQYF. CDR3 sequence (DNA): TGTGCCAGCAGTGTTCTAGCCTACGAGCAGTACTTC.

This rearrangement joins TRBV15 to TRBJ2-7; TRBD2 is a possible D gene (6 bases). The germline gives CDR1 LNHNV, CDR2 YYDKDF (reference sequence). CDR3 length: 16 amino acids. V was pared by 0 bases and J by 6 bases, with 18 bases between. The CDR3 DNA follows: TGTGCCACCAGCAGAGATCGTCGGGGGAGCCCCTCCGAGCAGTACTTC. Its translation: CATSRDRRGSPSEQYF.

J is TRBJ2-3 and V is TRBV28, with a possible D match to TRBD2 (5 bases). From germline, CDR1 is MDHEN and CDR2 SYDVKM. This CDR3 is built from 17 residues. Deletions cut 5 bases from V and 0 bases from J, with 18 bases between. CDR3 DNA: TGTGCCAGCAGTCCTGCTGGGCGGGTAATTAGCACAGATACGCAGTATTTT. Translating it yields CASSPAGRVISTDTQYF.

The rearrangement joins TRBV7-9 to TRBJ2-7; 9 positions agree with TRBD1. V lost 3 bases to trimming and J lost 2 bases; unmatched junction nucleotides: 8. The CDR3 runs to 16 residues. CDR1 is SEHNR and CDR2 is FQNEAQ in the germline V gene (reference sequence). The CDR3 region is CASSFRRGQGAYEQYF. Here the CDR3 DNA reads TGTGCCAGCAGCTTTCGCCGGGGACAGGGCGCCTACGAGCAGTACTTC.

V usage is TRBV5-1 and J usage is TRBJ2-5; 7 bases align to TRBD1. The germline V gene encodes CDR1 SGHRS and CDR2 YFSETQ. There are 13 residues in the CDR3. With V trimmed by 2 bases and J by 3 bases, 1 base remained unmatched. The CDR3 sequence: CASSFDREETQYF. In nucleotides, the CDR3 is TGCGCCAGCAGCTTTGACAGGGAAGAGACCCAGTACTTC.

The chain is built from TRBV4-1 and TRBJ2-1; 7 bases are a match to TRBD1. The CDR3 runs 19 residues. The V gene's germline CDR1 is MGHRA and CDR2 YSYEKL. V shed 2 bases and J 3 bases; nucleotides not matched to a gene: 16. This chain's CDR3 is CASSQMDRRKITDYNEQFF. The CDR3 coding sequence is TGCGCCAGCAGCCAAATGGACAGGAGGAAAATAACGGACTACAATGAGCAGTTCTTC.

The rearrangement uses TRBV5-1 and TRBJ2-1; D tentatively fits TRBD1 or TRBD2 (5 bases each). V lost 4 bases and J lost 3, with 17 bases in between. Looked up from germline, CDR1 is SGHRS and CDR2 is YFSETQ. This CDR3 comprises 16 residues. In DNA, the CDR3 is TGCGCCAGCAGCATTGGGGGTCGAGGGTACTACAATGAGCAGTTCTTC. Residues: CASSIGGRGYYNEQFF.

The V gene is TRBV2, the J gene TRBJ2-5; D gene unclear. Trimming took 7 bases from V and 1 from J, leaving 7 bases between them. Germline loops: CDR1 SNHLY, CDR2 FYNNEI. This CDR3 contains 12 residues. The CDR3 DNA reads TGTGCCAGCAACCCGGGCCAAGAGACCCAGTACTTC. Translated: CASNPGQETQYF.

The chain joins TRBV28 to TRBJ2-7, with D possibly TRBD1 on 5 matching bases. With 4 bases removed from V and 3 bases from J, the gap between germline ends came to 10 bases. CDR3 length equals 13 residues. Germline CDR1 is MDHEN and CDR2 is SYDVKM. The CDR3 bases are TGTGCCAGCAGTTCGCAGGGCAACTACGAGCAGTACTTC. Protein product: CASSSQGNYEQYF. The full variable domain, in which reference TRBV28 and TRBJ2-7 provide the parts outside the CDR3, is DVKVTQSSRYLVKRTGEKVFLECVQDMDHENMFWYRQDPGLGLRLIYFSYDVKMKEKGDIPEGYSVSREKKERFSLILESASTNQTSMYLCASSSQGNYEQYFGPGTRLTVT.

The rearrangement joins TRBV7-2 to TRBJ2-7; unclear D gene. The ends were cut back, 0 bases at V and 6 bases at J, with 15 bases in the middle. CDR1 is SGHTA and CDR2 is FQGNSA in the germline V gene. CDR3 size: 15 residues. The CDR3 spells CASSLAGRPPAEQYF. In DNA form, the CDR3 reads TGTGCCAGCAGCTTAGCGGGCAGGCCGCCTGCCGAGCAGTACTTC.

The chain couples TRBV5-1 to TRBJ1-2; D is ambiguous. The CDR3 has 12 amino acids. V shed 4 bases and J shed 6 bases, with 10 bases lying between them. Germline CDR1 is SGHRS and CDR2 is YFSETQ. The CDR3 is CASSVRGDGYTF. The CDR3 DNA reads as TGCGCCAGCAGCGTTCGCGGAGATGGCTACACCTTC. Together with reference TRBV5-1 and TRBJ1-2, the CDR3 gives the full variable domain: KAGVTQTPRYLIKTRGQQVTLSCSPISGHRSVSWYQQTPGQGLQFLFEYFSETQRNKGNFPGRFSGRQFSNSRSEMNVSTLELGDSALYLCASSVRGDGYTFGSGTRLTVV.

The gene calls are TRBV2 and TRBJ2-3; D is unclear. The germline CDR1 and CDR2 sequences are SNHLY and FYNNEI. CDR3 length: 13 residues. V shed 2 bases and J shed 2 bases, with 5 bases lying between them. CDR3 loop: CASSELVTDTQYF. In DNA form, the CDR3 reads TGTGCCAGCAGTGAACTCGTCACAGATACGCAGTATTTT.

The rearrangement joins TRBV28 to TRBJ1-3, with D unclear. This CDR3 contains 17 residues. Germline V CDR1 and CDR2: MDHEN, SYDVKM. V was shortened by 4 bases and J by 2 bases, with 18 bases between the two germline ends. CDR3 sequence reads: CASSSRGEGLTGNTIYF. CDR3 in DNA: TGTGCCAGCAGTTCCCGAGGAGAGGGCCTCACTGGAAACACCATATATTTT.

The chain links TRBV14 to TRBJ1-4; perhaps TRBD1 as D (5 bases). V gave up 1 base and J gave up 4 bases, with 13 bases separating them. Germline V gene sequence: CDR1 SGHDN, CDR2 FVKESK. The CDR3 sequence is 16 residues long. The CDR3 is CASSQVVEGLNEKLFF. DNA for the CDR3: TGTGCCAGCAGCCAAGTGGTGGAGGGACTTAATGAAAAACTGTTTTTT.

V gene TRBV28 combines with J gene TRBJ2-3; TRBD2 matches 9 bases. CDR1 and CDR2 (germline): MDHEN, SYDVKM. The CDR3 covers 15 residues. With 3 bases clipped from V and 5 bases from J, the junction kept 6 bases outside the gene matches. CDR3 nucleotide sequence: TGTGCCAGCAGTTTGGCGGGAGGGCCGAGAGATACGCAGTATTTT. Translating gives CASSLAGGPRDTQYF. Full variable domain (missing parts from reference TRBV28 and TRBJ2-3): DVKVTQSSRYLVKRTGEKVFLECVQDMDHENMFWYRQDPGLGLRLIYFSYDVKMKEKGDIPEGYSVSREKKERFSLILESASTNQTSMYLCASSLAGGPRDTQYFGPGTRLTVL.

The chain is built from TRBV4-1 and TRBJ2-5; TRBD2 agrees at 15 bases. Germline CDR1 reads MGHRA; CDR2 reads YSYEKL. The V and J ends lost 5 bases and 6 bases, in that order; junction bases with no gene match: 4. The CDR3 is 15 residues long. In DNA form, the CDR3 reads TGCGCCAGCAGCGCCGGGACTAGCGGGAGGAAGACCCAGTACTTC. It yields the protein CASSAGTSGRKTQYF.

The genes are TRBV6-8 and TRBJ2-7; 7 positions agree with TRBD2. Germline-derived CDR1 and CDR2 are MNHGY and SAAAGT. The trim removed 2 bases at V and 2 bases at J, leaving 6 bases unmatched. The CDR3 consists of 15 residues. DNA of the CDR3: TGTGCCAGCAGTTACACGGCTAGCGGCACCTACGAGCAGTACTTC. Residues: CASSYTASGTYEQYF.